These 27 T cell receptor beta chains were sequenced from one sample in a study of OX40 agonist ivuxolimab in advanced cancers. The protocol was immunoSEQ multiplex PCR, while the TCRdb copy is restricted to in-frame clones and leaves out a portion. The sample has about 99,000 clones; roughly 95% are singletons. The sample in question was CD4+ or CD8+ T cells sorted from blood, obtained in a trial of the OX40 agonist ivuxolimab. Receptors were obtained from an adult with an advanced solid tumor such as melanoma, head and neck, liver or kidney cancer.

The CDR3 region has the DNA TGTGCCAGCAGCTCGACTCCCCGGAGTGATCAGCCCCAGCATTTT. It encodes CASSSTPRSDQPQHF. The rearrangement uses TRBV5-4 and TRBJ1-5; no clear D gene. V lost 3 bases to trimming and J lost 5 bases, with 15 bases between them. Germline CDR1 is SGHNT and CDR2 is YYREEE (reference sequence). This CDR3 has 15 amino acids.

The V gene is TRBV6-6, the J gene TRBJ1-6, with no clear D. This CDR3 has 11 amino acids. V was shortened by 8 bases and J by 11 bases, with 10 bases between the two germline ends. Looked up from germline, CDR1 is MNHNY and CDR2 is SVGAGI (reference sequence). The CDR3: CASGLTAPLHF. In DNA, the CDR3 is TGTGCCAGCGGACTAACGGCACCCCTCCACTTT.

This rearrangement joins TRBV7-6 to TRBJ2-7; D is unclear. This CDR3 contains 14 residues. V lost 3 bases, J lost 0 bases, and 9 bases lay in between. Germline loops: CDR1 SGHVS, CDR2 FNYEAQ. The CDR3, as DNA: TGTGCCAGCAGCTTGGAGAGCGCCTCCTACGAGCAGTACTTC. It translates to CASSLESASYEQYF.

The chain is built from TRBV7-9 and TRBJ2-1, with 9 bases lining up with TRBD1. V lost 5 bases and J lost 5; bases outside the gene matches: 10. CDR3 size: 16 residues. Germline CDR1 is SEHNR and CDR2 is FQNEAQ (reference sequence). DNA for the CDR3: TGTGCCAGCAGCCCAATTGAGTGGACAGGGGACAATGAGCAGTTCTTC. It codes for CASSPIEWTGDNEQFF.

The chain uses TRBV6-5 and TRBJ1-5; 8 bases are shared with TRBD1. Germline values: CDR1 MNHEY, CDR2 SVGAGI. J gave up 2 bases and V 4 bases, and 1 base lay outside the gene matches. The CDR3 covers 14 residues. The CDR3 sequence: CASSWGQGNQPQHF. The CDR3 DNA sequence: TGTGCCAGCAGTTGGGGACAGGGCAATCAGCCCCAGCATTTT.

The chain has TRBV2 and TRBJ2-7; either TRBD1 or TRBD2 may fit D (6 bases each). The CDR3 is 13 residues long. The germline V and J ends were trimmed by 2 bases and 3 bases, with 8 bases remaining between them. From germline, CDR1 is SNHLY and CDR2 FYNNEI. DNA of the CDR3: TGTGCCAGCAGTGAAAGGGGGGTCTACGAGCAGTACTTC. Protein: CASSERGVYEQYF.

This clone was seen only once. V usage is TRBV4-2 and J usage is TRBJ1-2; unclear D gene. CDR1 and CDR2 (germline): LGHNA, YNFKEQ. Trimming removed 0 bases at V and 7 bases at J, with 6 bases between. This CDR3 spans 12 amino acids. CDR3 in DNA: TGTGCCAGCAGCCAAGATACGAGTGGCTACACCTTC. Protein sequence: CASSQDTSGYTF.

This sequence joins TRBV18 and TRBJ1-1; 10 bases are shared with TRBD1. CDR3 length: 15 residues. J gave up 5 bases and V 0 bases, and 3 bases lay outside the gene matches. Germline V gene data show CDR1 as KGHSH and CDR2 as LQKENI. The CDR3 sequence: CASSPPGQGRTEAFF. The CDR3 DNA sequence: TGTGCCAGCTCACCACCGGGACAGGGGAGAACTGAAGCTTTCTTT.

The chain couples TRBV11-2 to TRBJ2-5, with no clear D. The J call may be wrong; the DNA end is better matched by TRBJ2-7. The germline V gene encodes CDR1 SGHAT and CDR2 FQNNGV. This CDR3 region has 15 residues. CDR3 protein: CASSLAPSLPPEQYF. The CDR3, as DNA: TGTGCCAGCAGCTTAGCCCCCTCACTTCCTCCCGAGCAGTACTTC.

The chain uses TRBV28 and TRBJ2-1; 9 bases map to TRBD1. CDR1 and CDR2 (germline): MDHEN, SYDVKM. The junction had 3 bases not matched to a gene; V was cut back by 3 bases and J by 12 bases. The CDR3 length is 12 residues. The DNA of the CDR3 is TGTGCCAGCAGTTTCACAGGGGGCGCGCAGTTCTTC. It is translated as CASSFTGGAQFF.

Remarks on this clone: Sequence at one end of the junction differs from germline and may be a read error. The chain joins TRBV6-6 to TRBJ1-6; 10 bases align to TRBD1. Germline lookup yields CDR1 MNHNY and CDR2 SVGAGI (reference sequence). The CDR3 spans 16 residues. CDR3 amino acids: CASSPGTGAYNPPLHF. In DNA, the CDR3 is TGTGCCAGCAGTCCCGGGACAGGGGCTTATAATCCACCCCTCCACTTT.

The chain joins TRBV7-8 to TRBJ1-4; D remains unclear. Germline V lookup: CDR1 SGHVS, CDR2 FQNEAQ. With 3 bases removed from V and 6 bases from J, the gap between germline ends came to 14 bases. This CDR3 is 15 amino acids long. The CDR3 loop reads CASSFATPGHEKLFF. DNA for the CDR3: TGTGCCAGCAGCTTCGCCACCCCGGGCCATGAAAAACTGTTTTTT.

This chain joins TRBV29-1 and TRBJ1-1; a weak D match, TRBD1 (5 bases). Trimming took off 6 bases at V and 6 bases at J, with 11 bases between the two ends. Per germline, CDR1 SQVTM and CDR2 ANQGSEA. CDR3 length equals 11 residues. This chain's CDR3 is CSVTGGSEAFF. The CDR3 coding sequence is TGCAGCGTCACGGGGGGATCTGAAGCTTTCTTT.

This clone was counted a single time. For the CDR3, the DNA is TGTGCCAGCAGCTCCCCTTTTCTCACCTACAATGAGCAGTTCTTC. This sequence encodes CASSSPFLTYNEQFF. The gene calls are TRBV11-1 and TRBJ2-1; no firm D call. CDR3 size: 15 residues. Trimming pared 4 bases from V and 2 bases from J, leaving 12 bases between. CDR1 is SGHAT and CDR2 is FQDESV in the germline V gene (reference sequence).

V and J are TRBV4-1 and TRBJ2-2, with 12 bases lining up with TRBD2. In germline, CDR1 is MGHRA, CDR2 YSYEKL. Trimming cost V 4 bases and J 3 bases; bases outside gene matches: 3. There are 16 residues in the CDR3. The chain's CDR3 is CASSLLAGGDTGELFF. The DNA for the CDR3 is TGCGCCAGCAGCCTACTAGCGGGGGGCGACACCGGGGAGCTGTTTTTT.

The chain uses TRBV2 and TRBJ2-7, with D possibly TRBD2 on 6 matching bases. The V gene's germline CDR1 is SNHLY and CDR2 FYNNEI. The CDR3 has 14 amino acids. Trimming took off 3 bases at V and 3 bases at J, with 12 bases between the two ends. CDR3 residues: CASSDFGGFYEQYF. CDR3 in DNA: TGTGCCAGCAGTGACTTTGGAGGGTTCTACGAGCAGTACTTC. The full variable domain, with the rest looked up from reference TRBV2 and TRBJ2-7, is EPEVTQTPSHQVTQMGQEVILRCVPISNHLYFYWYRQILGQKVEFLVSFYNNEISEKSEIFDDQFSVERPDGSNFTLKIRSTKLEDSAMYFCASSDFGGFYEQYFGPGTRLTVT.

V is TRBV10-3 and J is TRBJ1-2; no firm D call. The V gene lost 1 base and the J gene lost 6 bases, with 6 bases spanning the gap. CDR1 is ENHRY, CDR2 SYGVKD, per germline. The CDR3 covers 12 residues. The CDR3 protein is CAISEWGDGYTF. CDR3 nucleotides: TGTGCCATCAGTGAGTGGGGTGATGGCTACACCTTC.

The V call is TRBV10-3, the J call TRBJ1-2; no definite D call. From germline, CDR1 is ENHRY and CDR2 SYGVKD. This CDR3 is 15 amino acids long. Trimming stripped 0 bases from V and 0 bases from J, with 8 bases between. The DNA for the CDR3 is TGTGCCATCAGTGAGTCGATCGAGCCTAACTATGGCTACACCTTC. This sequence encodes CAISESIEPNYGYTF.

This clone appeared a few times. This sequence joins TRBV7-6 and TRBJ1-1; 7 bases align to TRBD1. V was clipped by 5 bases and J by 4 bases; unmatched bases: 4. This CDR3 has 13 amino acids. Per the germline V gene, CDR1 is SGHVS and CDR2 is FNYEAQ. The CDR3 protein is CASSRQGSTEAFF. The CDR3 DNA sequence: TGTGCCAGCAGCAGACAGGGTAGCACTGAAGCTTTCTTT. Supplemented by reference TRBV7-6 and TRBJ1-1, the full variable domain reads GAGVSQSPRYKVTKRGQDVALRCDPISGHVSLYWYRQALGQGPEFLTYFNYEAQQDKSGLPNDRFSAERPEGSISTLTIQRTEQRDSAMYRCASSRQGSTEAFFGQGTRLTVV.

This chain links TRBV18 with TRBJ2-1, with D maybe TRBD2 (5 bases). The germline CDR1 and CDR2 sequences are KGHSH and LQKENI. The germline V and J ends were trimmed by 2 bases and 2 bases, with 16 bases remaining between them. CDR3 length: 17 amino acids. The CDR3 DNA is TGTGCCAGCTCACCAAAGATGGCGGGTCTTACCTACAATGAGCAGTTCTTC. Translation gives CASSPKMAGLTYNEQFF.

V and J are TRBV4-2 and TRBJ1-6; TRBD1 aligns across 9 bases. The ends lost 0 bases at V and 9 bases at J; junction bases unmatched: 9. Germline CDR1 LGHNA, CDR2 YNFKEQ. The CDR3 covers 17 residues. The CDR3 region is CASSQEGPRQGGSPLHF. The CDR3 region has the DNA TGTGCCAGCAGCCAAGAGGGCCCCCGACAGGGGGGTTCACCCCTCCACTTT.

The rearrangement links TRBV7-9 to TRBJ2-7, with D maybe TRBD1 (6 bases). V gave up 5 bases and J gave up 0 bases, with 14 bases separating them. The germline gives CDR1 SEHNR, CDR2 FQNEAQ (reference sequence). CDR3 length: 15 residues. This CDR3 reads CASSLQGSPSYEQYF. In DNA form, the CDR3 reads TGTGCCAGCAGCCTTCAGGGGTCCCCCTCCTACGAGCAGTACTTC.

This clone was found once. The V call is TRBV28, the J call TRBJ2-2; TRBD1 matches at 8 bases. Looked up from germline, CDR1 is MDHEN and CDR2 is SYDVKM. Trimming removed 7 bases from V and 4 bases from J; junction bases left unmatched: 11. CDR3 length equals 16 residues. In DNA form, the CDR3 reads TGTGCCAGCACAGTGGACAGGGCAATAAGCACCGGGGAGCTGTTTTTT. It specifies CASTVDRAISTGELFF.

This rearrangement joins TRBV21-1 to TRBJ2-7; TRBD2 is the table's D call, not checked against the DNA. TRBV21-1 is termed a pseudogene. The CDR3 is 14 residues long. The CDR3 coding sequence is TGTGCCAGCAGCAAAGAACACGGGATATACGAGCAGTACTTC. Translated, it gives CASSKEHGIYEQYF.

The chain couples TRBV14 to TRBJ2-2; D uncertain. Trimming pared 5 bases from V and 3 bases from J, leaving 13 bases between. The CDR3 runs to 15 residues. The germline CDR1 and CDR2 sequences are SGHDN and FVKESK. CDR3 sequence: CASSKWQVDTGELFF. CDR3 DNA sequence: TGTGCCAGCAGCAAATGGCAGGTAGACACCGGGGAGCTGTTTTTT.

This chain links TRBV29-1 with TRBJ2-6; the D is unclear. Trimming removed 2 bases from V and 4 bases from J, with 9 bases in between. CDR1 is SQVTM and CDR2 is ANQGSEA in the germline V gene. The CDR3 sequence is 14 residues long. CDR3 amino acids: CSVESASGANVLTF. The CDR3 DNA reads as TGCAGCGTTGAAAGCGCTTCCGGGGCCAACGTCCTGACTTTC.

The sample holds one count of this clone. The chain is built from TRBV6-5 and TRBJ2-3, with D perhaps TRBD2 (6 bases). In germline, CDR1 is MNHEY, CDR2 SVGAGI. The CDR3 has 16 amino acids. Trimming cost V 2 bases and J 0 bases, with 12 bases left between them. The CDR3 loop reads CASSYVAGRSTDTQYF. The CDR3 DNA sequence: TGTGCCAGCAGTTACGTGGCGGGGAGAAGCACAGATACGCAGTATTTT.